Sequencing of this TCR beta chain was carried out in a study of T-cell memory formation after mild COVID-19. Study outcomes and limitations: Cross-reactive memory appears to have joined, as suggested by some responding clones showing up in pre-infection memory.

TCR alpha and TCR beta cDNA libraries with sample barcodes and UMIs came from 5'RACE using constant-segment primers. TCRdb re-called the 5' RACE reads through MiXCR, storing one row per CDR3 protein. This sample has 300,000 to 350,000 distinct CDR3 sequences; roughly an eighth occur once, and the top ten carry 20% to 25%. In its sample, this clonotype was seen a few times. Its specificity is unknown. Germline is not matched at one junction end, which may reflect a read error. This receptor was taken from a man aged 18 to 30 who had mild COVID-19 (a few samples of this study predate the infection). Cell type and time point are not known. Sequences were obtained from PBMCs or a T cell subset sorted from them (not recorded which).

As DNA, the CDR3 is TGTGCCAGCAGCGTAGGCGGGGCGCGTCCTCTCTTC. It codes for CASSVGGARPLF. This chain uses TRBV9 with TRBJ2-1; TRBD2 might be the D (6 bases). The CDR3 loop spans 12 amino acids. CDR1 SGDLS and CDR2 YYNGEE come from the germline V gene.